The clone carrying this T cell receptor (beta chain) was observed a single time. The method was immunoSEQ multiplex PCR; TCRdb's version includes in-frame clones alone and lacks a portion of them. The sample has 11,000 to 15,000 clones, 60% to 75% seen once; the top ten hold 2% to 2.5%. This specimen comes from a study of neoadjuvant anti-PD-1 for oral cavity cancer. As for time point: after neoadjuvant nivolumab, at surgical resection. V was trimmed by 5 bases and J by 3 bases, leaving 11 bases between them. Germline V lookup: CDR1 MDHEN, CDR2 SYDVKM. CDR3 size: 14 residues. The chain couples TRBV28 to TRBJ2-1; D unresolved. Sequenced material: PBMCs, taken after nivolumab (anti-PD-1) treatment. This TCR was sampled from a person aged 35 to 85 with oral cavity squamous cell carcinoma. CDR3 nucleotide sequence: TGTGCCAGCAGTCCACCCGGTGGCTACAATGAGCAGTTCTTC. Translating gives CASSPPGGYNEQFF.